A single sample gave rise to the 22 T cell receptor beta chains below, sequenced in a study of OX40 agonist ivuxolimab in advanced cancers. TCRdb's copy holds only in-frame clones and misses some; the assay was immunoSEQ multiplex PCR. The sample lists approximately 98,000 clones, more than 85% occurring once. The specimen was CD4+ or CD8+ T cells sorted from blood, collected in a trial of the OX40 agonist ivuxolimab. Source of these receptors: an adult with an advanced solid tumor such as melanoma, head and neck, liver or kidney cancer.

The rearrangement links TRBV19 to TRBJ1-3; 7 nucleotides line up with TRBD1. Germline loops: CDR1 LNHDA, CDR2 SQIVND (reference sequence). The V and J ends lost 6 bases and 0 bases, in that order; junction bases with no gene match: 8. CDR3 length: 16 residues. The CDR3 spells CASRKQGPLSGNTIYF. DNA of the CDR3: TGTGCCAGTAGAAAACAGGGGCCACTCTCTGGAAACACCATATATTTT.

The CDR3 sequence: CASSISGSSTDTQYF. In nucleotides, the CDR3 is TGTGCCAGCAGCATCAGCGGGTCTAGCACAGATACGCAGTATTTT. The chain is built from TRBV9 and TRBJ2-3; D is possibly TRBD2 (6 bases). Germline V CDR1 and CDR2: SGDLS, YYNGEE. This CDR3 has 15 amino acids. Trimming took 4 bases from V and 0 from J, leaving 12 bases between them.

V usage is TRBV30 and J usage is TRBJ1-2, with 10 bases matching TRBD1. Germline V gives CDR1 GTSNPN, CDR2 SVGIG (reference sequence). CDR3 size: 13 residues. V shed 2 bases, J shed 7 bases, and the junction held 4 bases outside the gene matches. For the CDR3, the DNA is TGTGCCTGGAGTTCAGACAGGGGGCTTGGCTACACCTTC. As protein: CAWSSDRGLGYTF.

The chain has TRBV7-9 and TRBJ2-5, with D possibly TRBD2 on 5 matching bases. The V gene's germline CDR1 is SEHNR and CDR2 FQNEAQ (reference sequence). The length of the CDR3 is 14 residues. Trimming took off 5 bases at V and 5 bases at J, with 15 bases between the two ends. The CDR3 here is CASSISVSRETQYF. The DNA of the CDR3 is TGTGCCAGCAGCATTAGCGTTTCGCGGGAGACCCAGTACTTC.

For the CDR3, the DNA is TGTGCCAGCAGCAGGGGACAAGTGGAGACCCAGTACTTC. This translates into CASSRGQVETQYF. The chain carries TRBV5-4 and TRBJ2-5, with D perhaps matching TRBD1 (6 bases). The length of the CDR3 is 13 residues. CDR1 and CDR2 (germline): SGHNT, YYREEE (reference sequence). Trimming pared 4 bases from V and 5 bases from J, leaving 12 bases between.

The gene calls are TRBV2 and TRBJ2-5, with D uncertain. CDR1 and CDR2 (germline): SNHLY, FYNNEI. The CDR3 has 12 amino acids. Trimming removed 5 bases from V and 1 base from J, with 5 bases in between. The CDR3, as DNA: TGTGCCAGCAGTCAGGTCCAAGAGACCCAGTACTTC. It is translated as CASSQVQETQYF.

This chain connects TRBV2 to TRBJ2-7; 8 bases are shared with TRBD2. The CDR3 is 15 residues long. Germline V gene sequence: CDR1 SNHLY, CDR2 FYNNEI. J gave up 1 base and V 4 bases, and 6 bases lay outside the gene matches. This CDR3 reads CASSVVSGTSYEQYF. DNA for the CDR3: TGTGCCAGCAGTGTGGTTAGCGGGACGTCCTACGAGCAGTACTTC.

This clone has only a few counts. The V gene is TRBV5-1, the J gene TRBJ2-3, with a weak D call TRBD1 (6 bases). Germline V gene lookup returns CDR1 SGHRS and CDR2 YFSETQ. The CDR3 loop spans 19 amino acids. Trimming left V 1 base short and J 0 bases short, with 21 bases between. CDR3 nucleotide sequence: TGCGCCAGCAGCTTGTCAGTACGCAGGGGAATATCTAGCACAGATACGCAGTATTTT. The encoded protein is CASSLSVRRGISSTDTQYF.

In this sample, this clone turned up once. The chain couples TRBV5-1 to TRBJ2-5, with TRBD1 identical over 7 bases. This CDR3 has 16 residues. Trimming took 5 bases from V and 5 from J; bases not matched to a gene: 15. Germline CDR1 reads SGHRS; CDR2 reads YFSETQ. CDR3 DNA sequence: TGCGCCAGCAGGAACACGGTACAGGGGTTCGCGGAGACCCAGTACTTC. Its translation: CASRNTVQGFAETQYF. Full variable domain (remainder filled in from reference TRBV5-1 and TRBJ2-5): KAGVTQTPRYLIKTRGQQVTLSCSPISGHRSVSWYQQTPGQGLQFLFEYFSETQRNKGNFPGRFSGRQFSNSRSEMNVSTLELGDSALYLCASRNTVQGFAETQYFGPGTRLLVL.

V and J are TRBV10-1 and TRBJ2-1; 8 nucleotides align to TRBD1. The V gene end was trimmed by 5 bases and the J gene end by 3 bases; junction bases not matched to a gene: 9. The CDR3 has 16 amino acids. The germline CDR1 and CDR2 sequences are WNHNN and SYGVQD (reference sequence). The CDR3 nucleotides read TGCGCCAGCAGTAAAGGCCGGGACAGGTACTACAATGAGCAGTTCTTC. Translation: CASSKGRDRYYNEQFF.

The J gene is TRBJ2-1, the V gene TRBV20-1; D not certain. The length of the CDR3 is 11 residues. Per the germline V gene, CDR1 is DFQATT and CDR2 is SNEGSKA (reference sequence). V lost 6 bases and J lost 8, with 11 bases in between. The CDR3 nucleotides are TGCAGTGCCCTCTCCTCGGATGAGCAGTTCTTC. It translates to CSALSSDEQFF.

CDR3 bases: TGTGCCAGCAGCTTAAACGACGCTAGCGGGGGAGATACGCAGTATTTT. Translated: CASSLNDASGGDTQYF. V gene TRBV7-3 combines with J gene TRBJ2-3; 10 positions match TRBD2. The V gene's germline CDR1 is SGHTA and CDR2 FQGTGA. Germline trimming cut 1 base from V and 5 bases from J; bases unmatched to any gene: 6. The CDR3 totals 16 residues. Full variable domain (rest looked up from reference TRBV7-3 and TRBJ2-3): GAGVSQTPSNKVTEKGKYVELRCDPISGHTALYWYRQSLGQGPEFLIYFQGTGAADDSGLPNDRFFAVRPEGSVSTLKIQRTERGDSAVYLCASSLNDASGGDTQYFGPGTRLTVL.

Here the CDR3 DNA reads TGCGCCAGCAGCTTGGACAGGGACGAGCAGTACTTC. This translates into CASSLDRDEQYF. The chain joins TRBV5-1 to TRBJ2-7; possible D gene TRBD1, 6 bases. Germline V lookup: CDR1 SGHRS, CDR2 YFSETQ. Trimming cost V 0 bases and J 5 bases, with 6 bases left between them. This CDR3 spans 12 amino acids.

The gene calls are TRBV29-1 and TRBJ1-2, with a weak D call TRBD1 (6 bases). The V gene lost 5 bases and the J gene lost 2 bases, with 12 bases spanning the gap. The germline gives CDR1 SQVTM, CDR2 ANQGSEA. The CDR3 has 13 residues. The CDR3 DNA reads as TGCAGCGTTATCGTGGACAGCAACTATGGCTACACCTTC. Protein: CSVIVDSNYGYTF.

The chain employs TRBV7-3 and TRBJ1-1; no clear D. Trimming pared 2 bases from V and 4 bases from J, leaving 11 bases between. Germline V gives CDR1 SGHTA, CDR2 FQGTGA. The CDR3 contains 14 residues. The CDR3 nucleotides read TGTGCCAGCAGCTTACGCAAGGACGGCACTGAAGCTTTCTTT. Translation: CASSLRKDGTEAFF.

The chain employs TRBV5-1 and TRBJ2-1; TRBD1 matches 7 bases. V gave up 0 bases and J gave up 5 bases; unmatched junction bases: 5. Germline lookup yields CDR1 SGHRS and CDR2 YFSETQ. The length of the CDR3 is 15 residues. The CDR3 DNA is TGCGCCAGCAGCTTGGAGGGGGCAAAGGACAATGAGCAGTTCTTC. It encodes CASSLEGAKDNEQFF.

The chain uses TRBV6-1 and TRBJ1-4; 7 bases match TRBD1. Per germline, CDR1 MNHNS and CDR2 SASEGT. The CDR3 loop spans 15 amino acids. Trimming took 3 bases from V and 8 from J; bases not matched to a gene: 9. CDR3: CASSDVWDRGEKLFF. The CDR3 nucleotides read TGTGCCAGCAGTGATGTTTGGGACAGAGGAGAAAAACTGTTTTTT.

The chain combines TRBV19 with TRBJ2-1; 8 nucleotides align to TRBD2. Germline loops: CDR1 LNHDA, CDR2 SQIVND (reference sequence). The CDR3 totals 15 residues. V was clipped by 3 bases and J by 2 bases; unmatched bases: 3. The CDR3 loop reads CASSMQLAAYNEQFF. Written as DNA, the CDR3 is TGTGCCAGTAGTATGCAACTAGCGGCCTACAATGAGCAGTTCTTC.

The chain uses TRBV6-6 and TRBJ1-2; D may be TRBD1 (5 bases). Germline lookup yields CDR1 MNHNY and CDR2 SVGAGI (reference sequence). There are 12 residues in the CDR3. The V end lost 7 bases, the J end lost 9 bases, and 15 bases lay between the germline ends. As DNA, the CDR3 is TGTGCCAGCACGGGGACGGTATCTCGCTACACCTTC. It encodes CASTGTVSRYTF.

The rearrangement joins TRBV9 to TRBJ2-7; a weak D match, TRBD2 (5 bases). V was pared by 0 bases and J by 4 bases, with 14 bases between. The CDR3 runs to 15 residues. Germline V gives CDR1 SGDLS, CDR2 YYNGEE. The CDR3 here is CASSVGPDSMYEQYF. The DNA of the CDR3 is TGTGCCAGCAGCGTAGGTCCGGACTCAATGTACGAGCAGTACTTC.

This chain's CDR3 is CASSYSGLNTEAFF. For the CDR3, the DNA is TGTGCCAGCAGTTACTCGGGACTGAACACTGAAGCTTTCTTT. The V and J genes are TRBV6-5 and TRBJ1-1; TRBD1 might be the D (5 bases). Germline loops: CDR1 MNHEY, CDR2 SVGAGI. Trimming stripped 0 bases from V and 0 bases from J, with 5 bases between. This CDR3 comprises 14 residues.

CDR3 sequence reads: CAWNRDREYEQYF. CDR3 sequence (DNA): TGTGCCTGGAACCGGGACAGGGAGTACGAGCAGTACTTC. The V gene is TRBV30, the J gene TRBJ2-7; 9 bases align to TRBD1. V lost 4 bases and J lost 4; bases outside the gene matches: 5. The V gene's germline CDR1 is GTSNPN and CDR2 SVGIG (reference sequence). This CDR3 is built from 13 residues.